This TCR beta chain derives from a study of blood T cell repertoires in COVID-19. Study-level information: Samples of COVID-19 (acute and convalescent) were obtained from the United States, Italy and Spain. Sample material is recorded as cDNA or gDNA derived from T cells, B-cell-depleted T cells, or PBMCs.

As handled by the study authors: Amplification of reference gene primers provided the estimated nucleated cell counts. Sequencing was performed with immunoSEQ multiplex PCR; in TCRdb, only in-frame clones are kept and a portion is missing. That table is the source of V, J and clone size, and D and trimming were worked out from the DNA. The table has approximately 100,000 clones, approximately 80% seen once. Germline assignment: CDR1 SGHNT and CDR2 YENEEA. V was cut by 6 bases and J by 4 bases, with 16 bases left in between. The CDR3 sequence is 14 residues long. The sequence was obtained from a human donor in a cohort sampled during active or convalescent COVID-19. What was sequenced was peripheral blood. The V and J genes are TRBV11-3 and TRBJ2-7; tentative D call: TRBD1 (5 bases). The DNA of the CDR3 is TGTGCCAGCAGTAAGGACAAACCTACGTACGAGCAGTACTTC. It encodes CASSKDKPTYEQYF.